Included here is one T cell receptor beta chain sequence, with context. These data are taken from a study of blood T cell repertoires in COVID-19. Across the whole study: T cells, B-cell-depleted T cells, or PBMCs supplied cDNA or gDNA.

Clones were read by immunoSEQ multiplex PCR, and TCRdb kept only the in-frame ones, dropping some. The data show 220,000 or so clones, about 84% seen once. The V end lost 3 bases, the J end lost 5 bases, and 17 bases lay between the germline ends. This CDR3 has 15 residues. The germline CDR1 and CDR2 sequences are SGHNT and YYREEE (reference sequence). The chain carries TRBV5-4 and TRBJ1-1; the D gene is possibly TRBD1 (5 bases). The sequenced sample was PBMCs or T cells enriched from blood (not recorded which). This receptor was taken from a woman aged 45-60 years who had recovered from COVID-19. The CDR3 loop is CASSSPTLGRTEAFF. The CDR3, as DNA: TGTGCCAGCAGCTCCCCTACCTTGGGGCGGACTGAAGCTTTCTTT.